This entry lists 12 T cell receptor beta chains sequenced from one sample in a study of blood T cell repertoires in COVID-19. Generated by immunoSEQ multiplex PCR, the TCRdb table keeps only in-frame clones and is missing some. Among about 170,000 clones listed, around 92% were seen once. The sample was peripheral blood. The receptors derive from a man under 40 with COVID-19, enrolled during active disease.

J is TRBJ2-7 and V is TRBV23-1; 11 nucleotides align to TRBD1. TRBV23-1 is flagged as an ORF with uncertain function. The CDR3 consists of 16 residues. V trimming: 4 bases; J trimming: 4 bases; junction bases outside the gene matches: 9. The CDR3 sequence: CASSPLLGQGAYEQYF. The CDR3 DNA is TGCGCCAGCAGTCCCCTTCTCGGACAGGGGGCTTACGAGCAGTACTTC.

The rearrangement joins TRBV10-3 to TRBJ2-3, with 12 bases aligning to TRBD2. CDR1 is ENHRY, CDR2 SYGVKD, per germline. The CDR3 loop spans 17 amino acids. The V gene end was trimmed by 0 bases and the J gene end by 2 bases; junction bases not matched to a gene: 3. Here the CDR3 DNA reads TGTGCCATCAGTGAGTCTCGGACTAGCGGGGACACAGATACGCAGTATTTT. Its translation is CAISESRTSGDTDTQYF.

This clone was counted once. Other nucleotide sequences from this sample produce the same CDR3. The chain joins TRBV14 to TRBJ2-7; 10 bases are shared with TRBD1. The CDR3 runs to 16 residues. The germline V gene has CDR1 SGHDN and CDR2 FVKESK. V lost 0 bases and J lost 3; bases outside the gene matches: 5. For the CDR3, the DNA is TGTGCCAGCAGCCAAGATGTGGGACAGGGGTTCTACGAGCAGTACTTC. It translates to CASSQDVGQGFYEQYF.

The V call is TRBV7-3, the J call TRBJ1-1, with D tentatively TRBD1 (5 bases). V was clipped by 1 base and J by 4 bases, with 13 bases between them. CDR3 length: 15 amino acids. From germline, CDR1 is SGHTA and CDR2 FQGTGA. CDR3 nucleotides: TGTGCCAGCAGCTTAATGCCGGGGGGAATCACTGAAGCTTTCTTT. This sequence encodes CASSLMPGGITEAFF.

This chain joins TRBV4-3 and TRBJ2-3, with 9 bases lining up with TRBD2. This CDR3 spans 16 amino acids. Germline-derived CDR1 and CDR2 are LGHNA and YSLEER. The V and J ends lost 0 bases and 8 bases, in that order; junction bases with no gene match: 9. DNA for the CDR3: TGCGCCAGCAGCCAAGAGCCTAGCGGGACCCAGGGTACGCAGTATTTT. It codes for CASSQEPSGTQGTQYF.

The rearrangement joins TRBV9 to TRBJ1-4, with TRBD1 matching over 10 bases. With 0 bases clipped from V and 10 bases from J, the junction kept 9 bases outside the gene matches. The CDR3 length is 16 residues. Germline loops: CDR1 SGDLS, CDR2 YYNGEE. CDR3 residues: CASSVDIRQGASKLFF. As DNA, the CDR3 is TGTGCCAGCAGCGTAGATATTAGACAGGGGGCATCAAAACTGTTTTTT.

The CDR3 sequence is CASSSVTSPNTGELFF. CDR3 DNA: TGTGCCAGCAGCTCCGTGACTAGTCCGAACACCGGGGAGCTGTTTTTT. The chain links TRBV9 to TRBJ2-2; possibly TRBD2 for D (6 bases). The V gene's germline CDR1 is SGDLS and CDR2 YYNGEE. This CDR3 has 16 residues. V lost 4 bases and J lost 0, with 13 bases in between.

This rearrangement joins TRBV4-3 to TRBJ1-1, with 7 positions matching TRBD1. The CDR3 totals 15 residues. Germline CDR1 and CDR2: LGHNA and YSLEER. V lost 4 bases to trimming and J lost 2 bases; unmatched junction nucleotides: 7. The CDR3 region has the DNA TGCGCCAGCAGCCCCCCAGACAGGGTAAACACTGAAGCTTTCTTT. This codes for CASSPPDRVNTEAFF.

J is TRBJ2-5 and V is TRBV30; unclear D gene. V dropped 0 bases and J dropped 4 bases, with 12 bases sitting between them. The CDR3 has 14 amino acids. Germline V CDR1 and CDR2: GTSNPN, SVGIG (reference sequence). The CDR3 DNA sequence: TGTGCCTGGAGTGTATCATCGGTTGGAGAGACCCAGTACTTC. Residues: CAWSVSSVGETQYF.

The J gene is TRBJ2-1, the V gene TRBV28; TRBD1 might be the D (6 bases). Deletions cut 5 bases from V and 0 bases from J, with 14 bases between. The germline gives CDR1 MDHEN, CDR2 SYDVKM. The CDR3 is made up of 16 amino acids. CDR3 sequence: CASSPPEGVSYNEQFF. The CDR3 DNA sequence: TGTGCCAGCAGTCCCCCTGAGGGGGTCTCCTACAATGAGCAGTTCTTC.

V usage is TRBV5-1 and J usage is TRBJ1-2, with 12 bases lining up with TRBD1. Trimming cost V 3 bases and J 8 bases; bases outside gene matches: 14. In germline, CDR1 is SGHRS, CDR2 YFSETQ. The CDR3 consists of 17 residues. The CDR3 reads CASSSRVGDRGPGGYTF. In nucleotides, the CDR3 is TGCGCCAGCAGCTCGAGAGTCGGGGACAGGGGGCCGGGAGGCTACACCTTC.

A note on this clone: This specimen includes other DNA sequences encoding the same CDR3. CDR3 region: CASSIGTAYEQYF. CDR3 DNA sequence: TGTGCCAGTAGTATCGGGACAGCCTACGAGCAGTACTTC. V usage is TRBV19 and J usage is TRBJ2-7, with TRBD1 identical over 7 bases. CDR3 length equals 13 residues. J gave up 2 bases and V 3 bases, and 1 base lay outside the gene matches. Germline V gives CDR1 LNHDA, CDR2 SQIVND (reference sequence).